The clone carrying this T cell receptor (beta chain) occurred a few times. Its antigen is still unknown. This specimen comes from a study of T cells in localized non-small cell lung cancer. Findings and caveats of the study: Longer overall survival accompanied higher blood T cell density. Investigators sequenced only a single tumor region, leaving heterogeneity possible.

The data were produced by immunoSEQ multiplex PCR, yet TCRdb's version contains in-frame clones alone and is incomplete. This sample yields 1,500 to 2,000 clones, of which less than 35% are seen a single time; 13% to 15% belongs to the top ten. The germline gives CDR1 SSHAT, CDR2 FNYEAQ (reference sequence). This CDR3 has 15 amino acids. Between the trimmed V and J ends, which lost 1 base and 0 bases, there was a span of 9 bases. The chain has TRBV7-7 and TRBJ1-2, with no clear D. The clonotype originates from a female donor older than 55 with stage II squamous cell lung carcinoma. The sequenced sample was normal lung tissue next to the tumor, obtained before any cancer treatment. The CDR3 bases are TGTGCCAGCAGCTTAGGTTTAGGGTCTAACTATGGCTACACCTTC. This gives the protein CASSLGLGSNYGYTF. The whole variable domain, remainder taken from reference TRBV7-7 and TRBJ1-2, is GAGVSQSPRYKVTKRGQDVTLRCDPISSHATLYWYQQALGQGPEFLTYFNYEAQPDKSGLPSDRFSAERPEGSISTLTIQRTEQRDSAMYRCASSLGLGSNYGYTFGSGTRLTVV.